A selection of T cell receptor beta chains follows, all from one sample in a study of blood T cell repertoires in COVID-19. Data came from immunoSEQ multiplex PCR; TCRdb stores just in-frame clones and leaves some out. This sample has about 210,000 clones, with around 85% found just once. What was sequenced was PBMCs or T cells enriched from blood (not recorded which). These TCRs come from a man aged 35 to 55 who had recovered from COVID-19. The CDR3 runs from the conserved cysteine through the conserved F or W. Fields, in order: CDR3 DNA, CDR3 protein, J gene, CDR3 length, V gene, clone size, D gene. The D gene is left open where the match is weak. Clone size is shown for a subset of rows, as once, few, many or a class of expanded clone.

CDR3nt: TGTGCCAGTAGTATCTCCGGGGAGCTGTTTTTT
CDR3aa: CASSISGELFF
j_gene: TRBJ2-2
len: 11
v_gene: TRBV19
abundance: NA
d_gene: NA

CDR3nt: TGTGCCAGCAGTGAACGGGGGAAGAATTCACCCCTCCACTTT
CDR3aa: CASSERGKNSPLHF
j_gene: TRBJ1-6
len: 14
v_gene: TRBV2
abundance: NA
d_gene: NA

CDR3nt: TGTGCCAGCAGTGCATCCGGGGTCCACGAGCAGTACTTC
CDR3aa: CASSASGVHEQYF
j_gene: TRBJ2-7
len: 13
v_gene: TRBV27
abundance: NA
d_gene: NA

CDR3nt: TGCGCCAGCAGAGGACTACCGCTTCAAGATACGCAGTATTTT
CDR3aa: CASRGLPLQDTQYF
j_gene: TRBJ2-3
len: 14
v_gene: TRBV5-1
abundance: NA
d_gene: NA

CDR3nt: TGTGCCAGCAGCCAAGATTGGGACAGTGGAAACACCATATATTTT
CDR3aa: CASSQDWDSGNTIYF
j_gene: TRBJ1-3
len: 15
v_gene: TRBV3-1/TRBV3-2
abundance: NA
d_gene: TRBD1

CDR3nt: TGTGCCTGGAGCAGACAGGGAGTCTACGAGCAGTACTTC
CDR3aa: CAWSRQGVYEQYF
j_gene: TRBJ2-7
len: 13
v_gene: TRBV30
abundance: NA
d_gene: TRBD1

CDR3nt: TGCGCCAGCAGCCTGGGTCCTAATCCGGGACTAGCGGGAGAGACCCAGTACTTC
CDR3aa: CASSLGPNPGLAGETQYF
j_gene: TRBJ2-5
len: 18
v_gene: TRBV5-1
abundance: NA
d_gene: TRBD2

CDR3nt: TGTGCCACCAGTGATGTATCCGGGACTTACAATGAGCAGTTCTTC
CDR3aa: CATSDVSGTYNEQFF
j_gene: TRBJ2-1
len: 15
v_gene: TRBV24-1
abundance: NA
d_gene: NA

CDR3nt: TGTGCCTGGAGTAGAGCCTTAGCGGGGGGCACCGGGGAGCTGTTTTTT
CDR3aa: CAWSRALAGGTGELFF
j_gene: TRBJ2-2
len: 16
v_gene: TRBV30
abundance: NA
d_gene: TRBD2

CDR3nt: TGTGCCAGCAGTTCACCCGGGACTAGCGGGAATCGGGAGACCCAGTACTTC
CDR3aa: CASSSPGTSGNRETQYF
j_gene: TRBJ2-5
len: 17
v_gene: TRBV28
abundance: NA
d_gene: TRBD2

CDR3nt: TGTGCCAGCAGTCCCTCCCCAACAGGAAACTATGGCTACACCTTC
CDR3aa: CASSPSPTGNYGYTF
j_gene: TRBJ1-2
len: 15
v_gene: TRBV28
abundance: once
d_gene: NA

CDR3nt: TGTGCCGCCCCTGTCCGGGGGAACACTGAAGCTTTCTTT
CDR3aa: CAAPVRGNTEAFF
j_gene: TRBJ1-1
len: 13
v_gene: TRBV30
abundance: NA
d_gene: NA

CDR3nt: TGTGCCAGTAAGACAGGGGAAGATTGGACTGAAGCTTTCTTT
CDR3aa: CASKTGEDWTEAFF
j_gene: TRBJ1-1
len: 14
v_gene: TRBV19
abundance: NA
d_gene: TRBD1

CDR3nt: TGTGCCAGCAGTGATCCTAGCGGGAGGGCCCGTTATAATGAGCAGTTCTTC
CDR3aa: CASSDPSGRARYNEQFF
j_gene: TRBJ2-1
len: 17
v_gene: TRBV2
abundance: NA
d_gene: TRBD2

CDR3nt: TGTGCCAGCAGCATGGGACAGCAAGAAAAACTGTTTTTT
CDR3aa: CASSMGQQEKLFF
j_gene: TRBJ1-4
len: 13
v_gene: TRBV5-4
abundance: NA
d_gene: TRBD1

CDR3nt: TGTGCCAGTAGTATAGACTCAGGGCGCTCCTACGAGCAGTACTTC
CDR3aa: CASSIDSGRSYEQYF
j_gene: TRBJ2-7
len: 15
v_gene: TRBV19
abundance: NA
d_gene: NA

CDR3nt: TGTGCCAGCAGTGAAGGTAGGACAGGCTGGGGTGAGCAGTTCTTC
CDR3aa: CASSEGRTGWGEQFF
j_gene: TRBJ2-1
len: 15
v_gene: TRBV2
abundance: few
d_gene: TRBD1

CDR3nt: TGTGCCAGCAGCTTACCACTATTCTACCCTGGAAACACCATATATTTT
CDR3aa: CASSLPLFYPGNTIYF
j_gene: TRBJ1-3
len: 16
v_gene: TRBV5-5
abundance: NA
d_gene: NA

CDR3nt: TGTGCCAGCAGCGCGGACAGCTACAATGAGCAGTTCTTC
CDR3aa: CASSADSYNEQFF
j_gene: TRBJ2-1
len: 13
v_gene: TRBV12-3/TRBV12-4
abundance: once
d_gene: NA

CDR3nt: TGTGCCAGCACGGGACTAGCGGGACGCTACGAGCAGTACTTC
CDR3aa: CASTGLAGRYEQYF
j_gene: TRBJ2-7
len: 14
v_gene: TRBV2
abundance: NA
d_gene: TRBD2

CDR3nt: TGTGCCAGCAGCTTACGTCAGGGCTCCTACGAGCAGTACTTC
CDR3aa: CASSLRQGSYEQYF
j_gene: TRBJ2-7
len: 14
v_gene: TRBV11-3
abundance: NA
d_gene: NA

CDR3nt: TGTGCCAGCAGCTTAGGACAGGGTATGAATGAGCAGTTCTTC
CDR3aa: CASSLGQGMNEQFF
j_gene: TRBJ2-1
len: 14
v_gene: TRBV7-9
abundance: NA
d_gene: TRBD1

CDR3nt: TGTGCCAGTAGGCCTGGACTAGCGGACTCCCAAGAGACCCAGTACTTC
CDR3aa: CASRPGLADSQETQYF
j_gene: TRBJ2-5
len: 16
v_gene: TRBV19
abundance: NA
d_gene: TRBD2

CDR3nt: TGCGCCAGCAGCGCCCGTCCCGGGGGAATCGAGACCCAGTACTTC
CDR3aa: CASSARPGGIETQYF
j_gene: TRBJ2-5
len: 15
v_gene: TRBV5-1
abundance: NA
d_gene: NA

CDR3nt: TGTGCCAGCAGCTTAGGTTTAGGAGCGGTGACCTACGAGCAGTACTTC
CDR3aa: CASSLGLGAVTYEQYF
j_gene: TRBJ2-7
len: 16
v_gene: TRBV13
abundance: few
d_gene: NA

CDR3nt: TGTGCCAGCAGCGTAGAACCTAGCGGGAGTTACGAGCAGTACTTC
CDR3aa: CASSVEPSGSYEQYF
j_gene: TRBJ2-7
len: 15
v_gene: TRBV9
abundance: NA
d_gene: TRBD2

CDR3nt: TGTGCCAGCAGCTTGCGTCGGGGGGAAAGCAAAAACATTCAGTACTTC
CDR3aa: CASSLRRGESKNIQYF
j_gene: TRBJ2-4
len: 16
v_gene: TRBV11-2
abundance: NA
d_gene: TRBD2

CDR3nt: TGCGCCAGCAGCTTGGGTGGAGGGGCCAACTATGGCTACACCTTC
CDR3aa: CASSLGGGANYGYTF
j_gene: TRBJ1-2
len: 15
v_gene: TRBV5-1
abundance: NA
d_gene: NA

CDR3nt: TGTGCCAGCAGTCGGACAGACTACGAGCAGTACTTC
CDR3aa: CASSRTDYEQYF
j_gene: TRBJ2-7
len: 12
v_gene: TRBV12-3/TRBV12-4
abundance: NA
d_gene: NA

CDR3nt: TGTGCCAGCAGCCCTAGGCAGGGCCCTAATTACGAGCAGTACTTC
CDR3aa: CASSPRQGPNYEQYF
j_gene: TRBJ2-7
len: 15
v_gene: TRBV11-2
abundance: few
d_gene: NA

CDR3nt: TGCGCCAGCCGACTTCGGACAGGGGTATACACCGGGGAGCTGTTTTTT
CDR3aa: CASRLRTGVYTGELFF
j_gene: TRBJ2-2
len: 16
v_gene: TRBV5-1
abundance: NA
d_gene: TRBD1

CDR3nt: TGTGCCAGCAGTCACAGCAACACTGAAGCTTTCTTT
CDR3aa: CASSHSNTEAFF
j_gene: TRBJ1-1
len: 12
v_gene: TRBV12-3/TRBV12-4
abundance: NA
d_gene: NA

CDR3nt: TGTGCCAGCAGCCGCGGGGGCGGCTACGAGCAGTACTTC
CDR3aa: CASSRGGGYEQYF
j_gene: TRBJ2-7
len: 13
v_gene: TRBV7-3
abundance: NA
d_gene: NA

CDR3nt: TGCGCCAGCAGCCAAGGGACTAGCTACTACGAGCAGTACTTC
CDR3aa: CASSQGTSYYEQYF
j_gene: TRBJ2-7
len: 14
v_gene: TRBV4-1
abundance: NA
d_gene: TRBD2

CDR3nt: TGTGCCAGCGGAGACCCAGGAAGGGGCTATGGCTACACCTTC
CDR3aa: CASGDPGRGYGYTF
j_gene: TRBJ1-2
len: 14
v_gene: TRBV9
abundance: NA
d_gene: NA

CDR3nt: TGTGCCAGCAGTGTGCCCTGGGGGACAGCCAGTGCAAACACCATATATTTT
CDR3aa: CASSVPWGTASANTIYF
j_gene: TRBJ1-3
len: 17
v_gene: TRBV2
abundance: NA
d_gene: TRBD1

CDR3nt: TGTGCCAGCAGTGCGAAGCAGGGGTCTCATCGCGACTTC
CDR3aa: CASSAKQGSHRDF
j_gene: TRBJ2-5
len: 13
v_gene: TRBV2
abundance: NA
d_gene: NA

CDR3nt: TGTGCCAGCAGCCTCCGGACAGGGGGGTCCTCCTACGAGCAGTACTTC
CDR3aa: CASSLRTGGSSYEQYF
j_gene: TRBJ2-7
len: 16
v_gene: TRBV7-2
abundance: once
d_gene: TRBD1

CDR3nt: TGTGCCAGCTCATCATTGGCGGGCACAGATACGCAGTATTTT
CDR3aa: CASSSLAGTDTQYF
j_gene: TRBJ2-3
len: 14
v_gene: TRBV18
abundance: NA
d_gene: NA

CDR3nt: TGTGCCAGCAGTAGCGGGAGTGGGTTGACAGATACGCAGTATTTT
CDR3aa: CASSSGSGLTDTQYF
j_gene: TRBJ2-3
len: 15
v_gene: TRBV28
abundance: few
d_gene: TRBD2

CDR3nt: TGTGCGGCGGGAGGTTATATAAATGAGCAGTTCTTC
CDR3aa: CAAGGYINEQFF
j_gene: TRBJ2-1
len: 12
v_gene: TRBV10-3
abundance: NA
d_gene: TRBD2

CDR3nt: TGCGCCAGCAGCCCCGGGGGAGGCCCCGCGGGCACCGGGGAGCTGTTTTTT
CDR3aa: CASSPGGGPAGTGELFF
j_gene: TRBJ2-2
len: 17
v_gene: TRBV5-1
abundance: NA
d_gene: NA

CDR3nt: TGTGCCAGCAGCTTGACTAGCGGGAGCTACAATGAGCAGTTCTTC
CDR3aa: CASSLTSGSYNEQFF
j_gene: TRBJ2-1
len: 15
v_gene: TRBV5-4
abundance: NA
d_gene: TRBD2

CDR3nt: TGTGCCATAACTAGCGGGAGTTCCTACGAGCAGTACTTC
CDR3aa: CAITSGSSYEQYF
j_gene: TRBJ2-7
len: 13
v_gene: TRBV10-3
abundance: NA
d_gene: TRBD2

CDR3nt: TGTGCCCCCCTAGCCCGGACAGGACTTCACTTC
CDR3aa: CAPLARTGLHF
j_gene: TRBJ2-4
len: 11
v_gene: TRBV21-1
abundance: NA
d_gene: NA

CDR3nt: TGTGCCACCAGTCGAAATACTTACGGCATTCAGTACTTC
CDR3aa: CATSRNTYGIQYF
j_gene: TRBJ2-4
len: 13
v_gene: TRBV24-1
abundance: few
d_gene: NA

CDR3nt: TGCGCCAGCAGCCAAGAACCCGGGGAAACCTACGAGCAGTACTTC
CDR3aa: CASSQEPGETYEQYF
j_gene: TRBJ2-7
len: 15
v_gene: TRBV4-1
abundance: NA
d_gene: NA

CDR3nt: TGTGCCAGTAGTTACGGCGGGGAGCTGTTTTTT
CDR3aa: CASSYGGELFF
j_gene: TRBJ2-2
len: 11
v_gene: TRBV19
abundance: NA
d_gene: NA

CDR3nt: TGTGCCAGCAGTTTATTGGCGGGAGGGCGGCCCAATGAGCAGTTCTTC
CDR3aa: CASSLLAGGRPNEQFF
j_gene: TRBJ2-1
len: 16
v_gene: TRBV28
abundance: NA
d_gene: TRBD2

CDR3nt: TGTGCCAGCAGCTTGGCCCCGGGACTAGCGGGAGTCGGAACAATTTACGAGCAGTACTTC
CDR3aa: CASSLAPGLAGVGTIYEQYF
j_gene: TRBJ2-7
len: 20
v_gene: TRBV5-4
abundance: NA
d_gene: TRBD2

CDR3nt: TGTGCCACCAGTGACCCGGGACAGGGGAGAGCAGATACGCAGTATTTT
CDR3aa: CATSDPGQGRADTQYF
j_gene: TRBJ2-3
len: 16
v_gene: TRBV24-1
abundance: NA
d_gene: TRBD1

CDR3nt: TGTGCCAGCAGTAGACAGGGCCGGGAGGATACGCAGTATTTT
CDR3aa: CASSRQGREDTQYF
j_gene: TRBJ2-3
len: 14
v_gene: TRBV9
abundance: NA
d_gene: NA